This is a list of T cell receptor beta chains from one sample in a study of cytomegalovirus exposure and HLA in healthy donors. The protocol was immunoSEQ multiplex PCR, while the TCRdb copy is restricted to in-frame clones and leaves out a portion. The table lists around 64,000 clones, roughly 85% of them singletons. The sequenced material came from PBMCs. Receptors were obtained from a woman aged 25 to 39 in good health and CMV-seronegative. CDR3s include the opening cysteine and the closing phenylalanine or tryptophan. D genes are given only for firm matches. Not all rows give a size; the values are once, few, many and, for expanded clones, a class.

V	size	J	D	DNA	CDR3
TRBV7-9	.	TRBJ2-1	TRBD2	TGTGCCAGCAGCCCGATGCCGGGACTAGCGAAAAACCACAATGAGCAGTTCTTC	CASSPMPGLAKNHNEQFF
TRBV2	.	TRBJ2-6	.	TGTGCCAGCAGTAGCGGACGGTCCTCTGGGGCCAACGTCCTGACTTTC	CASSSGRSSGANVLTF
TRBV30	.	TRBJ1-5	.	TGTGCCTGGAGTGTCAGTGACAGTAGCAATCAGCCCCAGCATTTT	CAWSVSDSSNQPQHF
TRBV12-5	once	TRBJ1-2	.	TGTGCTAGTGGTTCTTTACCAGGGGAAGGCTACACCTTC	CASGSLPGEGYTF
TRBV7-9	.	TRBJ2-7	TRBD1	TGTGCCAGCAGCTTAATGGACAGGGGGCAGGACGAGCAGTACTTC	CASSLMDRGQDEQYF
TRBV5-4	once	TRBJ1-1	.	TGTGCCAGCAGCCGATCTTCCCCGGGGGCTGAAGCTTTCTTT	CASSRSSPGAEAFF
TRBV10-2	.	TRBJ2-3	.	TGCGCCAGCAGTGAGCCCGGGTCCGCCGCCCTAGGCCGGGCAGATACGCAGTATTTT	CASSEPGSAALGRADTQYF
TRBV6-5	once	TRBJ1-5	.	TGTGCCAGCAGGAGTCGGACACATGGGAATCAGCCCCAGCATTTT	CASRSRTHGNQPQHF
TRBV28	.	TRBJ1-2	TRBD1	TGTGCCAGCAGTATGGGGACAGTAAACTATGGCTACACCTTC	CASSMGTVNYGYTF
TRBV6-6	.	TRBJ1-2	TRBD1	TGTGTATCAGGGGGCGTTAACTATGGCTACACCTTC	CVSGGVNYGYTF
TRBV5-4	.	TRBJ2-1	TRBD2	TGTGCCAGCAGCTTCATCCTGGGACTAGCGGGCAATGAGCAGTTCTTC	CASSFILGLAGNEQFF
TRBV6-1	.	TRBJ2-2	TRBD1	TGTGCCAGCAGTCGACAGGGGGCTATCACCGGGGAGCTGTTTTTT	CASSRQGAITGELFF
TRBV18	.	TRBJ1-1	TRBD1	TGTGCCAGCTCACCACGGACAGGGAACACTGAAGCTTTCTTT	CASSPRTGNTEAFF
TRBV18	.	TRBJ1-3	TRBD1	TGTGCCAGCTCACGGACACAGGGGCTTCGGGGAGCTGGAAACACCATATATTTT	CASSRTQGLRGAGNTIYF
TRBV5-1	once	TRBJ2-5	TRBD2	TGCGCCAGCAGCGAACTAGCGGGAAGGCAAGAGACCCAGTACTTC	CASSELAGRQETQYF
TRBV7-2	.	TRBJ2-7	.	TGTGCCAGCAGCTCGACCCGGGACAAGGTCTCTTGGGAGCAGTACTTC	CASSSTRDKVSWEQYF
TRBV5-1	.	TRBJ2-5	TRBD2	TGCGCCAGCAGCTGGCGGGGACTAGCGGGACAAGAGACCCAGTACTTC	CASSWRGLAGQETQYF
TRBV11-2	.	TRBJ2-7	TRBD2	TGTGCCAGCAGCTTAGGCCAAGAGCGGGAGCGGCTTGAAGAGCAGTACTTC	CASSLGQERERLEEQYF
TRBV11-3	.	TRBJ1-2	TRBD1	TGTGCCAGCAGCACCTGGATGGCGGGACAGGTCGAACATGGCTACACCTTC	CASSTWMAGQVEHGYTF
TRBV10-1	.	TRBJ2-7	.	TGCGCCAGCAGTGAGTCGCGTTCATCCTTGAGCTCCTACGAGCAGTACTTC	CASSESRSSLSSYEQYF
TRBV2	.	TRBJ2-5	TRBD1	TGTGCCAGCAGTGAAGTGAGGGGGCCACAAGAGACCCAGTACTTC	CASSEVRGPQETQYF
TRBV7-9	.	TRBJ2-1	TRBD2	TGTGCCAGCAGCTTAAGTGGACTAGCGGGCCCGAGGGATGAGCAGTTCTTC	CASSLSGLAGPRDEQFF
TRBV7-3	.	TRBJ1-1	TRBD1	TGTGCCAGCAGCCCGACAGGGGAGAACACTGAAGCTTTCTTT	CASSPTGENTEAFF
TRBV9	.	TRBJ2-1	.	TGTGCCAGCAGCAGGGGTAGCGGAAGCTCCTACAATGAGCAGTTCTTC	CASSRGSGSSYNEQFF
TRBV29-1	.	TRBJ2-7	TRBD2	TGCAGCGTTACCGGACTAGCGGTTAGCTCCTACGAGCAGTACTTC	CSVTGLAVSSYEQYF
TRBV5-1	.	TRBJ1-1	TRBD1	TGCGCCAGCAGCTCCTCGAACGGACAGGGTGAAGCTTTCTTT	CASSSSNGQGEAFF
TRBV25-1	.	TRBJ1-2	.	TGTGCCAGCCAGGGCAGGGCTCTAGAAGAGAGGGGCTACACCTTC	CASQGRALEERGYTF
TRBV6-1	few	TRBJ1-3	.	TGTGCCAGCGCGACAGCTTCCTCTGGAAACACCATATATTTT	CASATASSGNTIYF
TRBV7-9	few	TRBJ1-1	.	TGTGCCAGCAGCTTATTCACAGGGCTGAACACTGAAGCTTTCTTT	CASSLFTGLNTEAFF
TRBV19	.	TRBJ1-1	.	TGTGCCAGTAGTGTAGGTGGTCTTCGGGTGAACACTGAAGCTTTCTTT	CASSVGGLRVNTEAFF
TRBV19	.	TRBJ2-1	TRBD1	TGTGCCAGTAGCCCCGGGACAGTGACCTACAATGAGCAGTTCTTC	CASSPGTVTYNEQFF
TRBV7-2	.	TRBJ2-5	TRBD1	TGTGCCAGCTCCGGGACAGGGATGTTCCGGCGGGAGACCCAGTACTTC	CASSGTGMFRRETQYF
TRBV19	.	TRBJ1-1	TRBD1	TGTGCCAGTAGTATCACAGGGGGCAGGAACACTGAAGCTTTCTTT	CASSITGGRNTEAFF
TRBV6-1	.	TRBJ1-2	TRBD1	TGTGCCAGCAGTCCAGGGGCTACAGGGGCCTATGGCTACACCTTC	CASSPGATGAYGYTF
TRBV15	once	TRBJ2-7	TRBD2	TGTGCCACCAGCAGGGGACTAGCGGGAGAAAGTTCCCACGAGCAGTACTTC	CATSRGLAGESSHEQYF
TRBV19	.	TRBJ2-7	TRBD2	TGTGCCAGTAGTATGTTCGGCGGGAGGGCCTACGAGCAGTACTTC	CASSMFGGRAYEQYF
TRBV6-5	.	TRBJ1-1	.	TGTGCCAGCAGTCCAGGGACATCTGGGAACACTGAAGCTTTCTTT	CASSPGTSGNTEAFF
TRBV5-1	once	TRBJ2-7	TRBD2	TGCGCCAGCAGTCTATCTAGCGGAGGTGGCTACGAGCAGTACTTC	CASSLSSGGGYEQYF
TRBV9	.	TRBJ1-3	.	TGTGCCAGCAGCGTGGGGGGGGGTACTGGAAACACCATATATTTT	CASSVGGGTGNTIYF
TRBV2	few	TRBJ1-1	TRBD1	TGTGCCAGCAGTAGGGACAGCAAATCCATGAACACTGAAGCTTTCTTT	CASSRDSKSMNTEAFF
TRBV6-5	.	TRBJ2-7	TRBD2	TGTGCCAGCAGTTACGCCGGTAGCGGGAGATTTAACGAGCAGTACTTC	CASSYAGSGRFNEQYF
TRBV6-4	once	TRBJ2-3	TRBD2	TGTGCCAGCAGTGAGCGGCTAGCGGACACAGATACGCAGTATTTT	CASSERLADTDTQYF
TRBV7-8	.	TRBJ2-2	TRBD2	TGTGCCAGCGACCTTAGGCTAGCGGGAAGGGCCACCGGGGAGCTGTTTTTT	CASDLRLAGRATGELFF
TRBV5-1	.	TRBJ2-7	TRBD2	TGCGCCAGCAGCTTTACTAGCGGGAGCTACGAGCAGTACTTC	CASSFTSGSYEQYF
TRBV20-1	.	TRBJ2-3	.	TGCAGTGCTAGCTCTGACTCTACGCAGTATTTT	CSASSDSTQYF
TRBV11-1	once	TRBJ1-4	.	TGTGCCAGCAGCTTAGTTGCAGGTTCCCGCGACGAAAAACTGTTTTTT	CASSLVAGSRDEKLFF
TRBV11-2	.	TRBJ1-4	TRBD1	TGTGCCAGCAGCTTAGATCCGGGACAGGAACTGTTTTTT	CASSLDPGQELFF
TRBV5-1	.	TRBJ1-5	.	TGCGCCAGCAGCTTGGAGGCGGGCAATCAGCCCCAGCATTTT	CASSLEAGNQPQHF
TRBV7-2	.	TRBJ2-1	TRBD2	TGTGCCAGCAGCTTACAAGCGGGAGGGCCCCCCTACAATGAGCAGTTCTTC	CASSLQAGGPPYNEQFF
TRBV19	few	TRBJ2-7	TRBD2	TGTGCCAGTAGTATCTCCACCCCACTAGCGGGAGTAAAGGAGCAGTACTTC	CASSISTPLAGVKEQYF
TRBV4-2	.	TRBJ1-6	TRBD1	TGTGCCAGCACCCGGGACAGCTATTCACCCCTCCACTTT	CASTRDSYSPLHF
TRBV29-1	once	TRBJ2-7	.	TGCAGCTGCCCAGGTGACAGCCTCTCAATTAACGAGCAGTACTTC	CSCPGDSLSINEQYF
TRBV5-6	.	TRBJ2-5	.	TGTGCCAGCAGCCTGACTCCGGCGGAGACCCAGTACTTC	CASSLTPAETQYF